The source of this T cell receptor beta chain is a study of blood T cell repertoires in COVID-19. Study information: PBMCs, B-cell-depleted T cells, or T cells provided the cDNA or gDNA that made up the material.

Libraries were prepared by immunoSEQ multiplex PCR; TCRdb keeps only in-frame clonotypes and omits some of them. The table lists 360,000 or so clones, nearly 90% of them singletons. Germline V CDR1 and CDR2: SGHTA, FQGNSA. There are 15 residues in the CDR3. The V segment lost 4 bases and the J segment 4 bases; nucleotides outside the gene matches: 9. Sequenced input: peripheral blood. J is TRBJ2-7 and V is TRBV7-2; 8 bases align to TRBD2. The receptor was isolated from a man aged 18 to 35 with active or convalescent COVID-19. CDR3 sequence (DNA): TGTGCCAGCAGCTCCCCTGCGGGGGGTTTATACGAGCAGTACTTC. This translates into CASSSPAGGLYEQYF.